The rows below give T cell receptor beta chains drawn from one sample of a study of PD-1 blockade in classical Hodgkin lymphoma. Method: immunoSEQ multiplex PCR; TCRdb's copy keeps in-frame clones and lacks some. The sample includes roughly 9,100 clones, around four fifths of them seen just once. Sample: peripheral blood mononuclear cells (PBMCs), taken before the fourth cycle of nivolumab. The receptors come from a human donor with classical Hodgkin lymphoma. Both conserved end residues are part of each CDR3. Each record gives: CDR3 DNA, CDR3 protein, J gene, V gene, clone size, D gene. D genes are given only for firm matches. Expanded clones are given a class, and other clones once, few, many or no size at all.

CDR3nt: TGTGCCAGCAGCTTAGATTGGGCGATGGGGAGTAAAGGTTCGAATGAGCAGTTCTTC
CDR3aa: CASSLDWAMGSKGSNEQFF
j_gene: TRBJ2-1
v_gene: TRBV11-3
abundance: .
d_gene: .

CDR3nt: TGTGCCAGCAGCTTGAGATTGGGGGGAGGAGATACGCAGTATTTT
CDR3aa: CASSLRLGGGDTQYF
j_gene: TRBJ2-3
v_gene: TRBV5-8
abundance: .
d_gene: .

CDR3nt: TGTGCCAGCAGCAAAAGCAGTAGCAATCAGCCCCAGCATTTT
CDR3aa: CASSKSSSNQPQHF
j_gene: TRBJ1-5
v_gene: TRBV21-1
abundance: .
d_gene: .

CDR3nt: TGTGCCAGCAGCGCGGGAGGGGCTACAAGTGAGCAGTTCTTC
CDR3aa: CASSAGGATSEQFF
j_gene: TRBJ2-1
v_gene: TRBV9
abundance: .
d_gene: TRBD2

CDR3nt: TGTGCCAGCAGAAGGGGGGGTTGGGAAAAACTGTTTTTT
CDR3aa: CASRRGGWEKLFF
j_gene: TRBJ1-4
v_gene: TRBV6-1
abundance: .
d_gene: .

CDR3nt: TGCGCCAGCAGCTTGTGGCAGGGGGTGACCGGGGAGCTGTTTTTT
CDR3aa: CASSLWQGVTGELFF
j_gene: TRBJ2-2
v_gene: TRBV5-1
abundance: .
d_gene: TRBD1

CDR3nt: TGTGCCAGCTCACTTAGACAGGACAACTCTGGGGCCAACGTCCTGACTTTC
CDR3aa: CASSLRQDNSGANVLTF
j_gene: TRBJ2-6
v_gene: TRBV18
abundance: .
d_gene: .

CDR3nt: TGTGCCAGTAGTGCCCCTCCCAGGGTCACTGAAGCTTTCTTT
CDR3aa: CASSAPPRVTEAFF
j_gene: TRBJ1-1
v_gene: TRBV19
abundance: .
d_gene: .

CDR3nt: TGTGCCAGCAGCTTGGCAGGCGCTCACTCTGGAAACACCATATATTTT
CDR3aa: CASSLAGAHSGNTIYF
j_gene: TRBJ1-3
v_gene: TRBV5-6
abundance: .
d_gene: .

CDR3nt: TGTGCCAGCAGCTTACCCGGGACTGCGGGGACGGAACTGTTTTTT
CDR3aa: CASSLPGTAGTELFF
j_gene: TRBJ1-4
v_gene: TRBV7-9
abundance: .
d_gene: .

CDR3nt: TGTGCCAGCAGATCCCGGGATTGGGGGTGGAATGAGCAGTTCTTC
CDR3aa: CASRSRDWGWNEQFF
j_gene: TRBJ2-1
v_gene: TRBV6-5
abundance: .
d_gene: .

CDR3nt: TGTGCCAGCTCACCACCCGCGGGCGTAAAAGCTGAAGCTTTCTTT
CDR3aa: CASSPPAGVKAEAFF
j_gene: TRBJ1-1
v_gene: TRBV18
abundance: .
d_gene: .

CDR3nt: TGTGCCAGCAGTCATCCAGGGGTGAACACTGAAGCTTTCTTT
CDR3aa: CASSHPGVNTEAFF
j_gene: TRBJ1-1
v_gene: TRBV6-5
abundance: few
d_gene: .

CDR3nt: TGTGCCAGTAGTATTGAAACTAGCGGAAATCCCTACGAGCAGTACTTC
CDR3aa: CASSIETSGNPYEQYF
j_gene: TRBJ2-7
v_gene: TRBV19
abundance: .
d_gene: TRBD2

CDR3nt: TGTGCCAGCAGTGCCTGGACAGGGTCAGTGGACGAGCAGTACTTC
CDR3aa: CASSAWTGSVDEQYF
j_gene: TRBJ2-7
v_gene: TRBV2
abundance: .
d_gene: TRBD1

CDR3nt: TGTGCCAGCAGTTTTGGCACTGAAGCTTTCTTT
CDR3aa: CASSFGTEAFF
j_gene: TRBJ1-1
v_gene: TRBV28
abundance: .
d_gene: .

CDR3nt: TGTGCCAGCAGTGAATTTTCTGAAGCTTTCTTT
CDR3aa: CASSEFSEAFF
j_gene: TRBJ1-1
v_gene: TRBV6-1
abundance: once
d_gene: .

CDR3nt: TGCGCCAGCAGTCAGTTCGGACAGGGATACAATGAGCAGTTCTTC
CDR3aa: CASSQFGQGYNEQFF
j_gene: TRBJ2-1
v_gene: TRBV5-1
abundance: once
d_gene: TRBD1

CDR3nt: TGTGCCACCCTCGGGGGTTCCTATGGCTACACCTTC
CDR3aa: CATLGGSYGYTF
j_gene: TRBJ1-2
v_gene: TRBV19
abundance: few
d_gene: .

CDR3nt: TGTGCCGCCCAATCCGGCACAGACCGCAATGAGCAGTTCTTC
CDR3aa: CAAQSGTDRNEQFF
j_gene: TRBJ2-1
v_gene: TRBV10-3
abundance: .
d_gene: .

CDR3nt: TGTGCCAGCAGTGATCTCAGCGGGGGGGCCGCAGATACGCAGTATTTT
CDR3aa: CASSDLSGGAADTQYF
j_gene: TRBJ2-3
v_gene: TRBV6-1
abundance: .
d_gene: TRBD2

CDR3nt: TGTGCCAGCAGTGAGGACAGAAACTCTGGAAACACCATATATTTT
CDR3aa: CASSEDRNSGNTIYF
j_gene: TRBJ1-3
v_gene: TRBV6-1
abundance: medium-sized
d_gene: .

CDR3nt: TGTGCCAGCAGTTACCAAACGAACACTGAAGCTTTCTTT
CDR3aa: CASSYQTNTEAFF
j_gene: TRBJ1-1
v_gene: TRBV27
abundance: .
d_gene: .

CDR3nt: TGTGCCAGCACCCGAGGCGGGGGGGCGGGAACCGGGGAGCTGTTTTTT
CDR3aa: CASTRGGGAGTGELFF
j_gene: TRBJ2-2
v_gene: TRBV9
abundance: .
d_gene: TRBD2

CDR3nt: TGTGCCAGTAGTTCATGGCTGGGGACAGGGCGGCCCTTATTCCACGAGCAGTACTTC
CDR3aa: CASSSWLGTGRPLFHEQYF
j_gene: TRBJ2-7
v_gene: TRBV19
abundance: once
d_gene: TRBD1

CDR3nt: TGTGCCAGCAGCCCGAGGGGAGCGGGCACAGATACGCAGTATTTT
CDR3aa: CASSPRGAGTDTQYF
j_gene: TRBJ2-3
v_gene: TRBV21-1
abundance: .
d_gene: .